This T cell receptor beta chain is from a study of regulatory T cells in long-lasting Graves disease. Study outcomes and limitations: Newly diagnosed Graves' patients exceeded persistent ones in TCR diversity.

The sample's time point: newly diagnosed GD, antithyroid drugs for less than 3 months. Making the TCR library involved RNA that had been extracted from PBMCs. CDR3-region Arm-PCR and iRepertoire HTBI primers produced the TCR beta libraries. TCRdb re-called the multiplex PCR reads with MiXCR, one entry per CDR3 protein. The sample has roughly 420,000 distinct CDR3 sequences, roughly 15% seen once; the top ten hold about 23%. Ten or more counts support this clonotype. The antigen is not known. These same records also appear under a second study, on T cells in Graves' hyperthyroidism and ophthalmopathy. Per that paper: TCR CDR3 regions were first amplified by RT-PCR with HTBI primers.

Here the sequenced sample was peripheral blood mononuclear cells (PBMCs), taken at new diagnosis, from a patient treated with antithyroid drugs. The TCR originated in a woman under 30 with Graves disease.

The CDR3 region has the DNA TGTGCCATCAGGGCAGGGGGGGGATGGGACACTGAAGCTTTCTTT. Protein product: CAIRAGGGWDTEAFF. The chain has TRBV10-3 and TRBJ1-1; 7 bases line up with TRBD1. There are 15 residues in the CDR3. Losses at the gene ends were 6 bases for V and 3 bases for J; bases not matched to a gene: 10. CDR1 and CDR2 (germline): ENHRY, SYGVKD.